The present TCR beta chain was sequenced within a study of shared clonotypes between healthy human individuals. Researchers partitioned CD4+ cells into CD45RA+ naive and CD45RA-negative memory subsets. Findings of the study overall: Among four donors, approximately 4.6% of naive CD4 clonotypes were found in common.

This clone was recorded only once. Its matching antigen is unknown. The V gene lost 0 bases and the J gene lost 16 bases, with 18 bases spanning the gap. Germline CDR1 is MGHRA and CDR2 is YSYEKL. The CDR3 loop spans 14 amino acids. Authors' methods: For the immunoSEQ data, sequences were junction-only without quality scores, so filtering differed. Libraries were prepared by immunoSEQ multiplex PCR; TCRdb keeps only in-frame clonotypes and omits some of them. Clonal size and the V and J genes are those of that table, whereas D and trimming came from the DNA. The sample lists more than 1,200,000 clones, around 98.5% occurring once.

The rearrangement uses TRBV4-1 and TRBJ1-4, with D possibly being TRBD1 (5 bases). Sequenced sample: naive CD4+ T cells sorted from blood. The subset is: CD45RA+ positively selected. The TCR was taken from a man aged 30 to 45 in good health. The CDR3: CASSQDQWTEGSFF. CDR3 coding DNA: TGCGCCAGCAGCCAAGATCAATGGACCGAGGGGTCGTTTTTT.